The 17 T cell receptor beta chains below all came from one sample that was sequenced in a study of blood T cell repertoires in COVID-19. Libraries were prepared by immunoSEQ multiplex PCR; TCRdb keeps only in-frame clonotypes and omits some of them. Of 140,000 to 150,000 clones in the sample, around four fifths were seen once. Sequencing used peripheral blood. The receptors were gathered from a woman between 40 and 50 years old with active or convalescent COVID-19.

The chain carries TRBV28 and TRBJ1-5, with TRBD1 as a possible D gene (5 bases). The CDR3 totals 15 residues. V shed 6 bases and J shed 6 bases, with 18 bases lying between them. The germline V gene has CDR1 MDHEN and CDR2 SYDVKM. The CDR3 loop reads CASRTQAGGGQPQHF. The CDR3 DNA reads as TGTGCCAGCAGAACACAGGCGGGGGGAGGTCAGCCCCAGCATTTT.

J is TRBJ1-2 and V is TRBV15; D not resolved. This CDR3 comprises 13 residues. Trimming took 0 bases from V and 8 from J, leaving 10 bases between them. Germline values: CDR1 LNHNV, CDR2 YYDKDF (reference sequence). The DNA of the CDR3 is TGTGCCACCAGCAGAGAATACAGCGGGGGCTACACCTTC. Its protein is CATSREYSGGYTF.

This clone has more than one count but fewer than ten. The chain uses TRBV12-3 or TRBV12-4 and TRBJ1-2, with TRBD1 as a possible D gene (5 bases). With 5 bases removed from V and 4 bases from J, the gap between germline ends came to 11 bases. The length of the CDR3 is 13 residues. The CDR3 reads CASSRDLGYGYTF. The CDR3 DNA sequence: TGTGCCAGCAGTCGGGACTTGGGCTATGGCTACACCTTC.

The chain links TRBV28 to TRBJ2-7; D remains unclear. The germline gives CDR1 MDHEN, CDR2 SYDVKM. The CDR3 consists of 16 residues. The ends were cut back, 5 bases at V and 2 bases at J, with 19 bases in the middle. The CDR3 sequence: CASSALESWAPYEQYF. CDR3 coding DNA: TGTGCCAGCAGTGCCCTCGAGTCGTGGGCCCCCTACGAGCAGTACTTC.

CDR3 DNA sequence: TGTGCCAGCCTAGGAGCGAACACTGAAGCTTTCTTT. It translates to CASLGANTEAFF. The chain links TRBV3-1 (or the pseudogene TRBV3-2) to TRBJ1-1, with D hard to call. V dropped 8 bases and J dropped 1 base, with 8 bases sitting between them. This CDR3 is built from 12 residues. CDR1 LGHDT and CDR2 YNNKEL come from the germline V gene (reference sequence).

V gene TRBV28 combines with J gene TRBJ1-2; D is unresolved. Germline V CDR1 and CDR2: MDHEN, SYDVKM. V gave up 6 bases and J gave up 3 bases, with 11 bases separating them. The CDR3 loop spans 13 amino acids. CDR3 region: CASSPVRDYGYTF. The CDR3 DNA sequence: TGTGCCAGCAGCCCCGTACGCGACTATGGCTACACCTTC.

The chain is built from TRBV6-2 or TRBV6-3 and TRBJ1-2; 8 nucleotides align to TRBD1. The junction had 11 bases not matched to a gene; V was cut back by 4 bases and J by 4 bases. The germline V gene has CDR1 MNHEY and CDR2 SVGEGT. The CDR3 has 16 amino acids. Written as DNA, the CDR3 is TGTGCCAGCAGTTCGGACAGGGCGGCGCCAGGCTATGGCTACACCTTC. Its translation is CASSSDRAAPGYGYTF.

The chain recombines TRBV2 with TRBJ1-2, with D possibly being TRBD1 (5 bases). The CDR3 loop spans 13 amino acids. V lost 5 bases and J lost 5, with 12 bases in between. Per germline, CDR1 SNHLY and CDR2 FYNNEI. The CDR3 here is CASSNSGGYGYTF. In DNA, the CDR3 is TGTGCCAGCAGTAATTCGGGGGGTTATGGCTACACCTTC.

This clone has only one observation. The rearrangement uses TRBV11-2 and TRBJ2-7; maybe TRBD2 (6 bases). The CDR3 length is 15 residues. Trimming shortened V by 5 bases and J by 12 bases, and 26 bases separated the two germline ends. Germline V gene data show CDR1 as SGHAT and CDR2 as FQNNGV. CDR3: CASSATEGLLTGGYF. The CDR3 DNA reads as TGTGCCAGCAGCGCCACCGAGGGACTTCTCACGGGTGGGTACTTC.

The chain joins TRBV10-3 to TRBJ2-3; TRBD2 might be the D (5 bases). Germline values: CDR1 ENHRY, CDR2 SYGVKD. Between the trimmed V and J ends, which lost 4 bases and 2 bases, there was a span of 16 bases. This CDR3 has 16 residues. The CDR3 coding sequence is TGTGCCATCAGTGGGACGGAGGCGGGTAACACAGATACGCAGTATTTT. Translated, it gives CAISGTEAGNTDTQYF.

The gene calls are TRBV18 and TRBJ1-1; D possibly corresponds to TRBD1 (6 bases). The germline V gene has CDR1 KGHSH and CDR2 LQKENI. Between the trimmed V and J ends, which lost 3 bases and 0 bases, there was a span of 14 bases. The CDR3 consists of 16 residues. In DNA form, the CDR3 reads TGTGCCAGCTCACCCGCAGGGTGGGGGCTGAACACTGAAGCTTTCTTT. Protein product: CASSPAGWGLNTEAFF.

This clone was found once. V usage is TRBV6-5 and J usage is TRBJ1-6, with TRBD1 identical over 12 bases. Germline CDR1 reads MNHEY; CDR2 reads SVGAGI. J gave up 8 bases and V 2 bases, and 4 bases lay outside the gene matches. This CDR3 region has 16 residues. CDR3 DNA: TGTGCCAGCAGTTACGGGACAGGGGGCTTTGATTCACCCCTCCACTTT. It translates to CASSYGTGGFDSPLHF.

V gene TRBV3-1 (or the pseudogene TRBV3-2) combines with J gene TRBJ2-7; D call uncertain. CDR3 length: 13 amino acids. V lost 3 bases and J lost 2, with 8 bases in between. In germline, CDR1 is LGHDT, CDR2 YNNKEL (reference sequence). The CDR3 nucleotides read TGTGCCAGCAGCCAGGAGATTACCTACGAGCAGTACTTC. Residues: CASSQEITYEQYF.

This clone is a singleton in its sample. The chain has TRBV7-6 and TRBJ2-1; maybe TRBD2 (6 bases). Trimming shortened V by 2 bases and J by 2 bases, and 10 bases separated the two germline ends. The V gene's germline CDR1 is SGHVS and CDR2 FNYEAQ. CDR3 length: 15 residues. CDR3 sequence reads: CASSLQGGTYNEQFF. The CDR3 DNA reads as TGTGCCAGCAGCTTACAGGGAGGCACCTACAATGAGCAGTTCTTC. The whole variable domain, remainder taken from reference TRBV7-6 and TRBJ2-1, is GAGVSQSPRYKVTKRGQDVALRCDPISGHVSLYWYRQALGQGPEFLTYFNYEAQQDKSGLPNDRFSAERPEGSISTLTIQRTEQRDSAMYRCASSLQGGTYNEQFFGPGTRLTVL.

V usage is TRBV18 and J usage is TRBJ1-2, with D possibly being TRBD1 (5 bases). CDR1 and CDR2 from the germline V gene are KGHSH and LQKENI. V lost 6 bases to trimming and J lost 8 bases, with 16 bases between them. The CDR3 spans 13 residues. The CDR3 coding sequence is TGTGCCAGCTCTGCGGAAACGGGGGTGGGCTACACCTTC. It yields the protein CASSAETGVGYTF.

The V gene is TRBV27, the J gene TRBJ1-5, with TRBD1 matching 8 bases. From germline, CDR1 is MNHEY and CDR2 SMNVEV (reference sequence). The V segment lost 10 bases and the J segment 2 bases; nucleotides outside the gene matches: 16. CDR3 size: 17 residues. CDR3 loop: CATKPPGQGGGNQPQHF. CDR3 bases: TGTGCCACCAAACCCCCCGGACAGGGTGGAGGCAATCAGCCCCAGCATTTT.

The chain is built from TRBV25-1 and TRBJ2-1, with D possibly being TRBD1 (5 bases). Trimming shortened V by 6 bases and J by 4 bases, and 13 bases separated the two germline ends. Germline V gene lookup returns CDR1 MGHDK and CDR2 SYGVNS. This CDR3 region has 14 residues. The CDR3 loop is CASSQGWVYNEQFF. Written as DNA, the CDR3 is TGTGCCAGCAGCCAGGGATGGGTTTACAATGAGCAGTTCTTC.